This T cell receptor beta chain was recovered during a study of cytomegalovirus exposure and HLA in healthy donors. The study, taken as a whole, reports: Roughly uniform sequencing depth across donors was assumed, possibly incorrectly.

The study ran its PCR with 60 Vbeta and 13 Jbeta primers. Method: immunoSEQ multiplex PCR; TCRdb's copy keeps in-frame clones and lacks some. The sample records more than 140,000 clones, around 79% being singletons. This clone was observed a handful of times. The antigen is undetermined. J gave up 3 bases and V 4 bases, and 7 bases lay outside the gene matches. CDR3 size: 16 residues. Germline values: CDR1 SGHTA, CDR2 FQGTGA. The source material was PBMCs. The sequence was obtained from a male donor in good health and CMV-seronegative. The chain employs TRBV7-3 and TRBJ2-1; 9 bases are shared with TRBD2. The CDR3 coding sequence is TGTGCCAGCAGCTACCCGGGACTAGCAGACTACAATGAGCAGTTCTTC. This translates into CASSYPGLADYNEQFF.